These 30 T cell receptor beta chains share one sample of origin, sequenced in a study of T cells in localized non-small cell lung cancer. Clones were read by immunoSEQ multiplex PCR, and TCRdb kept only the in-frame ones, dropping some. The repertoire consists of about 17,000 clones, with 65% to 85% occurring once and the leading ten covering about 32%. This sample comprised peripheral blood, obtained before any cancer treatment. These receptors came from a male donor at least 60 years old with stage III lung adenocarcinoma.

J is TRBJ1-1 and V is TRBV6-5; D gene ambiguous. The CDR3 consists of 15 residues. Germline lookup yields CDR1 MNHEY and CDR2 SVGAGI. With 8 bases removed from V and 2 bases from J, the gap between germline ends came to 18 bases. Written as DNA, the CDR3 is TGTGCCAGCGTCCCACCGTGGGGTCGTAACACTGAAGCTTTCTTT. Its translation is CASVPPWGRNTEAFF.

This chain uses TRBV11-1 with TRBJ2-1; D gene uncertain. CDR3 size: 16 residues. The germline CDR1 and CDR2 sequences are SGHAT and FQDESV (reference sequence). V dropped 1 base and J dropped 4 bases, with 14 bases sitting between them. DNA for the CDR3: TGTGCCAGCAGCTTAGTAGGTTCTGCCTTTTACAATGAGCAGTTCTTC. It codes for CASSLVGSAFYNEQFF. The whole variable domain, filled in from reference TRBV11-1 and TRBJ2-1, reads EAEVAQSPRYKITEKSQAVAFWCDPISGHATLYWYRQILGQGPELLVQFQDESVVDDSQLPKDRFSAERLKGVDSTLKIQPAELGDSAMYLCASSLVGSAFYNEQFFGPGTRLTVL.

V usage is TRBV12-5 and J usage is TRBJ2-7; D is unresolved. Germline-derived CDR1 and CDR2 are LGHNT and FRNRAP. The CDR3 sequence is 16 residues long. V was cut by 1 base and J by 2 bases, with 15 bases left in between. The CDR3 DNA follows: TGTGCTAGTGGTTTGGGACAAGGACCGGTGACCTACGAGCAGTACTTC. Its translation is CASGLGQGPVTYEQYF.

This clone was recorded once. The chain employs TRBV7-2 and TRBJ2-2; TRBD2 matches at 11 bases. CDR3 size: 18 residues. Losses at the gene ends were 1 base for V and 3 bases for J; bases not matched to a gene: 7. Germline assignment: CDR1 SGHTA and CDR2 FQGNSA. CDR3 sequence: CASSLVAGGPGDTGELFF. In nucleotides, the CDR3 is TGTGCCAGCAGCTTAGTAGCGGGGGGGCCGGGTGACACCGGGGAGCTGTTTTTT.

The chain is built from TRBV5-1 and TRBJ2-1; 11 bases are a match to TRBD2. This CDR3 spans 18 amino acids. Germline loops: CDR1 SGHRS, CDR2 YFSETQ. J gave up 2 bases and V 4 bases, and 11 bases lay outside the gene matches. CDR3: CASSQFSTSGDPYNEQFF. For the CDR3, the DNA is TGCGCCAGCAGCCAGTTCTCGACTAGCGGGGACCCCTACAATGAGCAGTTCTTC.

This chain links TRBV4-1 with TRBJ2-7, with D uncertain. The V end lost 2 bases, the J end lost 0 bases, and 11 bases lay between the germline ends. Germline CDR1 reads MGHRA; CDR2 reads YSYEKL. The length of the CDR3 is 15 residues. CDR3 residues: CASSQLWRSSYEQYF. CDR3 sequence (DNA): TGCGCCAGCAGCCAACTGTGGCGGAGCTCCTACGAGCAGTACTTC.

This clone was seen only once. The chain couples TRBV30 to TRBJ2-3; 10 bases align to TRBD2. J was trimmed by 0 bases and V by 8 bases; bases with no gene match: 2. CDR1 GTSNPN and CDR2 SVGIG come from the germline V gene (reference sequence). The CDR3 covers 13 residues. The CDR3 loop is CAASGGSTDTQYF. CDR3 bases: TGTGCCGCTAGCGGGGGAAGCACAGATACGCAGTATTTT.

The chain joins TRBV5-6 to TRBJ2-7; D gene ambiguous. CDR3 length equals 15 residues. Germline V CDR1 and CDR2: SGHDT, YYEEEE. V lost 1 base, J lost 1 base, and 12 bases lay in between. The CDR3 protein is CASSLWEDNSYEQYF. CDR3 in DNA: TGTGCCAGCAGCTTGTGGGAAGACAATTCCTACGAGCAGTACTTC.

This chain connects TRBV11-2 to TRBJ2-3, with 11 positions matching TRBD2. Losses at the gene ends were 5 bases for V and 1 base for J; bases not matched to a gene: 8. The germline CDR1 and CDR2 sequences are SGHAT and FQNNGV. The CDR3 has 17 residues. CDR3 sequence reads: CASSQVAGGPGTDTQYF. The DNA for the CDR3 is TGTGCCAGCAGCCAAGTAGCGGGGGGGCCGGGCACAGATACGCAGTATTTT.

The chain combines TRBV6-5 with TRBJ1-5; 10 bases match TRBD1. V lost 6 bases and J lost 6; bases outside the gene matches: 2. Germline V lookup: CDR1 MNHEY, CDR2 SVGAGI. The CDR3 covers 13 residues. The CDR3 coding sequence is TGTGCCAGCAGGGGGACAGGGGCTCAGCCCCAGCATTTT. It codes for CASRGTGAQPQHF.

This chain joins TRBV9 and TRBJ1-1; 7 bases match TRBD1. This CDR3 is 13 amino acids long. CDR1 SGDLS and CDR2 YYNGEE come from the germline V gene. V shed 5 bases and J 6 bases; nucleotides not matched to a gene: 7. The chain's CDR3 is CASRKRDSSEAFF. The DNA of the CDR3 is TGTGCCAGCAGAAAAAGGGACAGTTCTGAAGCTTTCTTT.

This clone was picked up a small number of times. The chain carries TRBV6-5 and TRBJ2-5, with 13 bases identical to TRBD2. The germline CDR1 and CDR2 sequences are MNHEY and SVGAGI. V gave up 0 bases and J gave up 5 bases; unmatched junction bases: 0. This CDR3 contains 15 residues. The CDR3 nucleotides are TGTGCCAGCAGTTACTCGACTAGCGGGGGGGAGACCCAGTACTTC. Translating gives CASSYSTSGGETQYF.

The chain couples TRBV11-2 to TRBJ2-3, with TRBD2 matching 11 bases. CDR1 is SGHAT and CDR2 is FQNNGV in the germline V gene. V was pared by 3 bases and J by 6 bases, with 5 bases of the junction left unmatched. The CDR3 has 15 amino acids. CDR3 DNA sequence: TGTGCCAGCAGCTTTACTAGCGGGGGTCGGGATACGCAGTATTTT. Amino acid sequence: CASSFTSGGRDTQYF.

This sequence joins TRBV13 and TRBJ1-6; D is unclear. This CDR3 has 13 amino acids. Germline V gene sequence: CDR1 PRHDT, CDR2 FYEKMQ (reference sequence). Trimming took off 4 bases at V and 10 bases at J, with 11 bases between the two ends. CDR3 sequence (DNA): TGTGCCAGCAGCTCGAGACGGACGTCACCCCTCCACTTT. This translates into CASSSRRTSPLHF. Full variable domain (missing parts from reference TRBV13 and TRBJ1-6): AAGVIQSPRHLIKEKRETATLKCYPIPRHDTVYWYQQGPGQDPQFLISFYEKMQSDKGSIPDRFSAQQFSDYHSELNMSSLELGDSALYFCASSSRRTSPLHFGNGTRLTVT.

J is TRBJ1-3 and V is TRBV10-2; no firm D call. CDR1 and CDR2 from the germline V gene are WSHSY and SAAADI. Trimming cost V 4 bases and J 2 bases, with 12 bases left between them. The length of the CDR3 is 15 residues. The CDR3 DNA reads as TGCGCCAGCAGTGTATGGGGAGCAACTGGAAACACCATATATTTT. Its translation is CASSVWGATGNTIYF.

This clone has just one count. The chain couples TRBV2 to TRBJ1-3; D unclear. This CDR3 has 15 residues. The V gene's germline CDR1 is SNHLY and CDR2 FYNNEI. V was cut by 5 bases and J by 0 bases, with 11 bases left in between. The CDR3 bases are TGTGCCAGCAGTCCCCAGTTAAGCTCTGGAAACACCATATATTTT. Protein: CASSPQLSSGNTIYF.

In DNA, the CDR3 is TGTGCCAGCAGCTTATATCGGGGAAGCTCCTACAATGAGCAGTTCTTC. It encodes CASSLYRGSSYNEQFF. The J gene is TRBJ2-1, the V gene TRBV11-1; D is perhaps TRBD2 (5 bases). The CDR3 is 16 residues long. CDR1 and CDR2 from the germline V gene are SGHAT and FQDESV (reference sequence). V lost 2 bases to trimming and J lost 0 bases, with 11 bases between them.

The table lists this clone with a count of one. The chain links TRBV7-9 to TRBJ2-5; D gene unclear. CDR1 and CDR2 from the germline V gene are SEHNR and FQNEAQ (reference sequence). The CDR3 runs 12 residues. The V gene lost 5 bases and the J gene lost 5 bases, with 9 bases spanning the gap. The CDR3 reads CASSPTEETQYF. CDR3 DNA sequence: TGTGCCAGCAGCCCGACTGAGGAGACCCAGTACTTC. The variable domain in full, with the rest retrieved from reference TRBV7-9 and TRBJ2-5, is DTGVSQNPRHKITKRGQNVTFRCDPISEHNRLYWYRQTLGQGPEFLTYFQNEAQLEKSRLLSDRFSAERPKGSFSTLEIQRTEQGDSAMYLCASSPTEETQYFGPGTRLLVL.

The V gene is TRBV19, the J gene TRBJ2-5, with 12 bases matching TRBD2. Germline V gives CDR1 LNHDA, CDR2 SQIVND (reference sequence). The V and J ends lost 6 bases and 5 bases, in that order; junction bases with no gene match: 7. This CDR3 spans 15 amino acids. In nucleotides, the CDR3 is TGTGCCAGTAGATCTGGACTAGCGGGAAGGGAGACCCAGTACTTC. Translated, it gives CASRSGLAGRETQYF.

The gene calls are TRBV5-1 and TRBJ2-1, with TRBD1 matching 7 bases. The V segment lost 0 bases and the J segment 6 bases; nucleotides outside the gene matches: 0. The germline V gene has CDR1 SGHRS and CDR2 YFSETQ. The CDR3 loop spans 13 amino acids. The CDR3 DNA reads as TGCGCCAGCAGCTTGGGACAGGGCAATGAGCAGTTCTTC. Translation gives CASSLGQGNEQFF.

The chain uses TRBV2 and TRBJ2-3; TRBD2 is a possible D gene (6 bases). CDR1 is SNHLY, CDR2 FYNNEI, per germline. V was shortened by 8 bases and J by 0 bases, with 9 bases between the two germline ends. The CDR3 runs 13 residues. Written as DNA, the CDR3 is TGTGCCAGCTCGGGAGAGAGCACAGATACGCAGTATTTT. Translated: CASSGESTDTQYF.

The CDR3 nucleotides are TGTGCCAGCAGCGAATACTCCTACGAGCAGTACTTC. Translation gives CASSEYSYEQYF. The chain joins TRBV6-1 to TRBJ2-7; D not resolved. V was shortened by 6 bases and J by 0 bases, with 6 bases between the two germline ends. Looked up from germline, CDR1 is MNHNS and CDR2 is SASEGT. The CDR3 spans 12 residues.

For the CDR3, the DNA is TGTGCCAGCAGTGAAGGGGGGGGGACTGAAGCTTTCTTT. This codes for CASSEGGGTEAFF. The rearrangement links TRBV6-1 to TRBJ1-1; possibly TRBD1 for D (5 bases). Trimming stripped 1 base from V and 5 bases from J, with 8 bases between. Germline lookup yields CDR1 MNHNS and CDR2 SASEGT. This CDR3 spans 13 amino acids.

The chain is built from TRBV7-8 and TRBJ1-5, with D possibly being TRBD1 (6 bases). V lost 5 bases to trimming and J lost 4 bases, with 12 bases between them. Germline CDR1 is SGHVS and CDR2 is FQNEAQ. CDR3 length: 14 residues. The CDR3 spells CASSRGLSNQPQHF. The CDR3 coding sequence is TGTGCCAGCAGCCGGGGGCTCTCAAATCAGCCCCAGCATTTT.

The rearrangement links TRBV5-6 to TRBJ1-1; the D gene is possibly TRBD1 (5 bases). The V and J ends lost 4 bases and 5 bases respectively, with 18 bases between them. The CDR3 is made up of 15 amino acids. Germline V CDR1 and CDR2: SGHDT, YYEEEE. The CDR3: CASSPPRGSGTEAFF. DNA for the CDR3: TGTGCCAGCAGCCCACCCCGGGGCTCCGGTACTGAAGCTTTCTTT.

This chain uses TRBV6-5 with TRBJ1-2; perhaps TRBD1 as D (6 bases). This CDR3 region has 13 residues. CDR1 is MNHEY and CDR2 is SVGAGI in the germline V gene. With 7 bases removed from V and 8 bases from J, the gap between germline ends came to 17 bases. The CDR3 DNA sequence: TGTGCCAGCACCACACCGGGGGGCAAAGGCTACACCTTC. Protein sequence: CASTTPGGKGYTF.

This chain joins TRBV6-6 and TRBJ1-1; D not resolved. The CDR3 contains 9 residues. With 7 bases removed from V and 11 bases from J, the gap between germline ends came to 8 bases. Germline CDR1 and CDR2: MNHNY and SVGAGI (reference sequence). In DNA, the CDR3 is TGTGCCAGCATTGGGGAGGCTTTCTTT. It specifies CASIGEAFF.

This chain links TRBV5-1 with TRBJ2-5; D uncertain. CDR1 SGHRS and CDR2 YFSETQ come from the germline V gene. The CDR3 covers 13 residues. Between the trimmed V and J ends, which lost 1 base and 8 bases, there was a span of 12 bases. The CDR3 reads CASSLTAAATQYF. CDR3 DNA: TGCGCCAGCAGCTTGACGGCCGCCGCAACCCAGTACTTC.

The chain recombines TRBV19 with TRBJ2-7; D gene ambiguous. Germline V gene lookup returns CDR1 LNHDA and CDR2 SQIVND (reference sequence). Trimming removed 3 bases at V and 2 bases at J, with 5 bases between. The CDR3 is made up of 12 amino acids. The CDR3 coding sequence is TGTGCCAGTAGTATGGTGGCCTACGAGCAGTACTTC. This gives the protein CASSMVAYEQYF. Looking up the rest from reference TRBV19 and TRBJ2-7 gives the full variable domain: DGGITQSPKYLFRKEGQNVTLSCEQNLNHDAMYWYRQDPGQGLRLIYYSQIVNDFQKGDIAEGYSVSREKKESFPLTVTSAQKNPTAFYLCASSMVAYEQYFGPGTRLTVT.

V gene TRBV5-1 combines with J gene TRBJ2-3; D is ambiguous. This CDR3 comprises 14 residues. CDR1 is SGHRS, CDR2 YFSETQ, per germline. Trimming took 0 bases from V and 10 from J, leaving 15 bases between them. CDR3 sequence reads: CASSLGAGPEAQYF. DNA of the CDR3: TGCGCCAGCAGCTTGGGGGCAGGTCCAGAGGCGCAGTATTTT.